One sample yielded the 30 T cell receptor beta chains listed below, sequenced in a study of PD-L1 blockade in urothelial cancer. This sample's time point: peripheral blood 6 weeks after treatment start. Clones were sequenced by immunoSEQ multiplex PCR, and TCRdb holds only the in-frame ones, with some missing. This sample has roughly 45,000 clones, with approximately 78% found just once. Source: PBMCs, taken around atezolizumab (anti-PD-L1) treatment. Receptors originate from a man aged 55 to 70 with urothelial cancer.

This chain joins TRBV4-1 and TRBJ1-4; tentatively, D is TRBD1 (6 bases). Trimming took 3 bases from V and 7 from J, leaving 18 bases between them. Per germline, CDR1 MGHRA and CDR2 YSYEKL. This CDR3 has 16 residues. The CDR3 spells CASSHPPQGFSEKLFF. CDR3 coding DNA: TGCGCCAGCAGCCACCCCCCCCAGGGGTTCAGTGAAAAACTGTTTTTT.

The V call is TRBV10-2, the J call TRBJ1-1; 12 bases match TRBD1. The V and J ends lost 2 bases and 7 bases, in that order; junction bases with no gene match: 11. The germline V gene has CDR1 WSHSY and CDR2 SAAADI. The CDR3 extends over 17 amino acids. The CDR3 here is CASSERRGQGALGEAFF. CDR3 nucleotide sequence: TGCGCCAGCAGTGAGAGGAGGGGACAGGGGGCGCTTGGTGAAGCTTTCTTT.

In DNA, the CDR3 is TGTGCCAGCAGCTTTGGAAGGGGCCAAGAGACCCAGTACTTC. Encoded protein: CASSFGRGQETQYF. The chain employs TRBV5-4 and TRBJ2-5; tentative D call: TRBD1 (5 bases). Germline-derived CDR1 and CDR2 are SGHNT and YYREEE (reference sequence). The CDR3 has 14 residues. Trimming removed 2 bases from V and 1 base from J, with 9 bases in between.

V is TRBV5-5 and J is TRBJ1-1, with 8 bases aligning to TRBD1. V shed 3 bases and J 6 bases; nucleotides not matched to a gene: 10. Looked up from germline, CDR1 is SGHKS and CDR2 is YYEKEE (reference sequence). This CDR3 comprises 15 residues. CDR3 residues: CASSWATGGIAEAFF. The CDR3, as DNA: TGTGCCAGCAGCTGGGCTACAGGGGGGATCGCTGAAGCTTTCTTT.

This chain connects TRBV23-1 to TRBJ2-1; tentatively, D is TRBD1 (5 bases). Being an ORF, TRBV23-1 has a function that is uncertain. The V end was cut by 4 bases, the J end by 5 bases, with 9 bases between. CDR3 length: 13 amino acids. The CDR3 here is CASSRRAHNEQFF. In DNA, the CDR3 is TGCGCCAGCAGTCGCAGGGCGCACAATGAGCAGTTCTTC.

This clone was counted only a few times. The chain recombines TRBV5-1 with TRBJ2-7; 8 nucleotides agree with TRBD2. This CDR3 region has 15 residues. J lost 1 base, V lost 3 bases, and 6 bases had no gene match. Germline V gene lookup returns CDR1 SGHRS and CDR2 YFSETQ. The CDR3 loop reads CASSSGGTTSYEQYF. The CDR3 region has the DNA TGCGCCAGCAGCTCGGGGGGGACTACATCCTACGAGCAGTACTTC.

This rearrangement joins TRBV6-1 to TRBJ2-3; no clear D. Per germline, CDR1 MNHNS and CDR2 SASEGT. This CDR3 comprises 12 residues. As DNA, the CDR3 is TGTGCAACGAGCCCCCTAGGAGATACGCAGTATTTT. Translation: CATSPLGDTQYF.

V is TRBV4-2 and J is TRBJ2-7, with D unresolved. V was clipped by 0 bases and J by 1 base, with 7 bases between them. This CDR3 has 14 amino acids. Germline V CDR1 and CDR2: LGHNA, YNFKEQ. CDR3 amino acids: CASSQEPQSYEQYF. The DNA of the CDR3 is TGTGCCAGCAGCCAAGAGCCCCAGTCCTACGAGCAGTACTTC.

This clone has only one observation. The rearrangement joins TRBV19 to TRBJ2-1, with TRBD2 identical over 13 bases. The V and J ends lost 6 bases and 15 bases, in that order; junction bases with no gene match: 8. The germline V gene has CDR1 LNHDA and CDR2 SQIVND (reference sequence). This CDR3 is 13 amino acids long. CDR3 DNA: TGTGCCAGTAGCCGGACTAGCGGGGGCCAGGGGTTCTTC. This gives the protein CASSRTSGGQGFF.

The chain links TRBV5-4 to TRBJ1-1; 7 bases are shared with TRBD1. V lost 6 bases, J lost 1 base, and 9 bases stayed unmatched. There are 15 residues in the CDR3. CDR1 and CDR2 from the germline V gene are SGHNT and YYREEE (reference sequence). DNA of the CDR3: TGTGCCAGCACGGGTGGACAGGAGACGAACACTGAAGCTTTCTTT. Its protein is CASTGGQETNTEAFF.

This chain uses TRBV5-1 with TRBJ1-6, with no clear D. CDR3 length: 16 amino acids. Germline V lookup: CDR1 SGHRS, CDR2 YFSETQ. Trimming shortened V by 2 bases and J by 5 bases, and 14 bases separated the two germline ends. The CDR3 loop reads CASSLGSRGNNSPLHF. The CDR3 region has the DNA TGCGCCAGCAGCTTAGGGTCCAGAGGGAATAATTCACCCCTCCACTTT.

As for this clone: The junction shows a germline mismatch at one end, possibly a read error. The rearrangement joins TRBV6-1 to TRBJ2-6, with a possible D match to TRBD1 (8 bases). The CDR3 loop spans 14 amino acids. CDR1 and CDR2 (germline): MNHNS, SASEGT. The CDR3, as DNA: TGTGCCAGCAGTGAAAGCGTGTCGGGAACAGGGGGGGCTTTC. It is translated as CASSESVSGTGGAF.

This clone was detected only once. The chain has TRBV11-2 and TRBJ1-2; D ambiguous. V was trimmed by 3 bases and J by 2 bases, leaving 22 bases between them. The CDR3 loop spans 18 amino acids. The germline V gene encodes CDR1 SGHAT and CDR2 FQNNGV. The CDR3 here is CASSFRSGGSLRNYGYTF. In DNA form, the CDR3 reads TGTGCCAGCAGCTTCCGGTCCGGCGGTTCACTCCGAAACTATGGCTACACCTTC.

The chain uses TRBV6-5 and TRBJ2-7; D is uncertain. The CDR3 runs to 12 residues. Trimming removed 4 bases from V and 4 bases from J, with 8 bases in between. Germline CDR1 MNHEY, CDR2 SVGAGI. As DNA, the CDR3 is TGTGCCAGCAGTTCCGAACTTTACGAGCAGTACTTC. It translates to CASSSELYEQYF.

The genes are TRBV19 and TRBJ1-6, with 7 bases that match TRBD1. This CDR3 has 16 amino acids. The germline CDR1 and CDR2 sequences are LNHDA and SQIVND (reference sequence). The V segment lost 1 base and the J segment 6 bases; nucleotides outside the gene matches: 6. The CDR3 protein is CASSIVPGGRNSPLHF. In DNA form, the CDR3 reads TGTGCCAGTAGTATAGTGCCAGGGGGTCGTAATTCACCCCTCCACTTT.

This sequence joins TRBV2 and TRBJ1-5; possibly TRBD1 for D (5 bases). Trimming left V 3 bases short and J 0 bases short, with 9 bases between. CDR1 SNHLY and CDR2 FYNNEI come from the germline V gene. The CDR3 totals 15 residues. CDR3 DNA sequence: TGTGCCAGCAGTGATCGGGGGAATAGCAATCAGCCCCAGCATTTT. This codes for CASSDRGNSNQPQHF.

The V and J genes are TRBV20-1 and TRBJ1-5; D might be TRBD1 (6 bases). Trimming shortened V by 6 bases and J by 5 bases, and 8 bases separated the two germline ends. The length of the CDR3 is 11 residues. Germline V gene lookup returns CDR1 DFQATT and CDR2 SNEGSKA (reference sequence). The DNA for the CDR3 is TGCAGTGCGGCAGGGGATCAGCCCCAGCATTTT. Translating it yields CSAAGDQPQHF.

The chain uses TRBV7-9 and TRBJ1-5; 7 bases agree with TRBD1. This CDR3 is built from 16 residues. Trimming removed 5 bases from V and 9 bases from J; junction bases left unmatched: 16. Germline V gene lookup returns CDR1 SEHNR and CDR2 FQNEAQ (reference sequence). The CDR3 sequence is CASSNGQVPPGVPQHF. The DNA for the CDR3 is TGTGCCAGCAGCAACGGACAGGTGCCCCCCGGCGTGCCCCAGCATTTT.

Only a few counts were recorded for this clone. V usage is TRBV5-8 and J usage is TRBJ1-5; the D is unclear. The CDR3 covers 12 residues. Trimming took off 0 bases at V and 15 bases at J, with 13 bases between the two ends. From germline, CDR1 is SGHTS and CDR2 YDEGEE. The CDR3: CASSLAGGSLHF. The CDR3 bases are TGTGCCAGCAGCTTGGCCGGCGGGTCGCTGCATTTT.

The chain carries TRBV4-3 and TRBJ2-1; unclear D gene. Germline V gene sequence: CDR1 LGHNA, CDR2 YSLEER. There are 14 residues in the CDR3. Trimming removed 3 bases at V and 4 bases at J, with 10 bases between. The CDR3: CASSQEPGYNEQFF. CDR3 sequence (DNA): TGCGCCAGCAGCCAGGAACCAGGATACAATGAGCAGTTCTTC.

The chain combines TRBV10-2 with TRBJ1-1; 9 bases line up with TRBD1. The CDR3 is 15 residues long. CDR1 WSHSY and CDR2 SAAADI come from the germline V gene. J gave up 4 bases and V 5 bases, and 8 bases lay outside the gene matches. The CDR3 sequence is CASSPPGTGLTEAFF. CDR3 in DNA: TGCGCCAGCAGTCCCCCCGGGACAGGGCTCACTGAAGCTTTCTTT.

This clone has just one count. The CDR3, as DNA: TGTGCCAGCAGTTATATTCTTAGGGGGGAGACCCAGTACTTC. This translates into CASSYILRGETQYF. This chain uses TRBV2 with TRBJ2-5; weak D call: TRBD1 (6 bases). V lost 5 bases, J lost 5 bases, and 15 bases lay in between. The CDR3 loop spans 14 amino acids. Germline CDR1 is SNHLY and CDR2 is FYNNEI.

The chain recombines TRBV19 with TRBJ2-7; TRBD2 matches 7 bases. V lost 6 bases, J lost 1 base, and 9 bases stayed unmatched. In germline, CDR1 is LNHDA, CDR2 SQIVND (reference sequence). The CDR3 has 15 residues. The CDR3 nucleotides read TGTGCCAGTAGACTCCGGGGGGTCTCATCCTACGAGCAGTACTTC. Translating gives CASRLRGVSSYEQYF.

The rearrangement uses TRBV9 and TRBJ2-1, with D possibly matching TRBD2 (6 bases). Trimming shortened V by 2 bases and J by 1 base, and 13 bases separated the two germline ends. The CDR3 loop spans 16 amino acids. CDR1 SGDLS and CDR2 YYNGEE come from the germline V gene. This CDR3 is CASSVAGGNSYNEQFF. CDR3 coding DNA: TGTGCCAGCAGCGTGGCTGGGGGGAATTCCTACAATGAGCAGTTCTTC.

The V call is TRBV5-1, the J call TRBJ2-3; 11 positions agree with TRBD2. V shed 4 bases and J 4 bases; nucleotides not matched to a gene: 5. The germline gives CDR1 SGHRS, CDR2 YFSETQ. CDR3 length: 15 residues. CDR3 sequence: CASSPGTSGADTQYF. CDR3 nucleotide sequence: TGCGCCAGCAGCCCCGGGACTAGCGGCGCAGATACGCAGTATTTT.

This chain connects TRBV28 to TRBJ2-2; TRBD2 matches at 9 bases. With 5 bases clipped from V and 5 bases from J, the junction kept 12 bases outside the gene matches. Germline assignment: CDR1 MDHEN and CDR2 SYDVKM. This CDR3 spans 17 amino acids. CDR3 sequence: CASSTPWGGRGTGELFF. CDR3 DNA: TGTGCCAGCAGTACCCCTTGGGGCGGGAGGGGAACCGGGGAGCTGTTTTTT.

The sample holds a few counts of this clone. The rearrangement uses TRBV5-1 and TRBJ1-1, with 10 bases identical to TRBD1. V trimming: 4 bases; J trimming: 2 bases; junction bases outside the gene matches: 11. Per germline, CDR1 SGHRS and CDR2 YFSETQ. CDR3 length equals 17 residues. The CDR3 region is CASSPGQGRGGNTEAFF. The CDR3 DNA sequence: TGCGCCAGCAGCCCGGGACAGGGGCGCGGGGGAAACACTGAAGCTTTCTTT.

CDR3 sequence reads: CASSIGTGSEAFF. The CDR3 nucleotides read TGTGCCAGCAGCATTGGGACAGGCTCTGAAGCTTTCTTT. This chain links TRBV5-6 with TRBJ1-1; 8 bases agree with TRBD1. In germline, CDR1 is SGHDT, CDR2 YYEEEE. V was pared by 4 bases and J by 6 bases, with 5 bases of the junction left unmatched. This CDR3 has 13 residues.

The chain employs TRBV6-1 and TRBJ1-1; 11 bases agree with TRBD1. The J segment lost 8 bases and the V segment lost 5 bases, leaving 4 bases of the junction unmatched. The CDR3 has 13 amino acids. Per the germline V gene, CDR1 is MNHNS and CDR2 is SASEGT. The CDR3 loop is CASSSRDRGEAFF. The CDR3 nucleotides read TGTGCCAGCAGTAGCCGGGACAGGGGGGAAGCTTTCTTT.

This clone occurred a few times. The CDR3 loop is CASSRDSLISNQPQHF. The DNA of the CDR3 is TGTGCCAGCAGCCGGGACAGTCTCATTAGCAATCAGCCCCAGCATTTT. The chain joins TRBV28 to TRBJ1-5; 7 nucleotides agree with TRBD1. Germline CDR1 is MDHEN and CDR2 is SYDVKM. V gave up 6 bases and J gave up 0 bases; unmatched junction bases: 8. The CDR3 totals 16 residues. Drawing the rest from reference TRBV28 and TRBJ1-5, the complete variable domain is DVKVTQSSRYLVKRTGEKVFLECVQDMDHENMFWYRQDPGLGLRLIYFSYDVKMKEKGDIPEGYSVSREKKERFSLILESASTNQTSMYLCASSRDSLISNQPQHFGDGTRLSIL.